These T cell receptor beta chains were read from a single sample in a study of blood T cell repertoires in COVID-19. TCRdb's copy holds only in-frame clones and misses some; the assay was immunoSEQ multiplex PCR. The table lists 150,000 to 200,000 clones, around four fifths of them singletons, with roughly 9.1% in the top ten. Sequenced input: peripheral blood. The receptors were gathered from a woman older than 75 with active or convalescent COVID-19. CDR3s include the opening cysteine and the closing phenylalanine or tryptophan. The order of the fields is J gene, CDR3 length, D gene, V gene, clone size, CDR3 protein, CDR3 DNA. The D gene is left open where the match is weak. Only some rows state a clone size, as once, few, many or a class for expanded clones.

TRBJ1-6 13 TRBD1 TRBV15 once CATSSGQGRALHF TGTGCCACCAGCAGTGGACAGGGTAGGGCCCTCCACTTT
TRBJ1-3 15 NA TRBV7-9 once CASSLRSSTGNTIYF TGTGCCAGCAGCCTGAGATCCTCCACTGGAAACACCATATATTTT
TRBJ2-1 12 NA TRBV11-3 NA CASRDSALPQFF TGTGCCAGCAGGGACAGCGCATTGCCGCAGTTCTTC
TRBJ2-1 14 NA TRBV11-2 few CASTRTGLYNEQFF TGTGCCAGCACCAGAACGGGACTGTACAATGAGCAGTTCTTC
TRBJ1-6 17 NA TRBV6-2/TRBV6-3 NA CASSRTPRTVLNSPLHF TGTGCCAGCAGCCGAACCCCACGGACAGTTTTAAATTCACCCCTCCACTTT
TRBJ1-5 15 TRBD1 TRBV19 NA CASTRDSTMNQPQHF TGTGCCAGTACCAGGGACAGCACCATGAATCAGCCCCAGCATTTT
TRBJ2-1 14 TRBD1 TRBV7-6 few CASSRDRFYNEQFF TGTGCCAGCAGCCGGGACAGATTTTACAATGAGCAGTTCTTC
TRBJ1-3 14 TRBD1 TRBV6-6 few CASSPTGGGNTIYF TGTGCCAGCAGCCCCACAGGGGGAGGAAACACCATATATTTT
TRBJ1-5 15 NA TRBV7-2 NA CASSEGPYSNQPQHF TGTGCCAGCAGCGAGGGCCCTTATAGCAATCAGCCCCAGCATTTT
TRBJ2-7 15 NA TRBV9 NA CASSVGPAVGGEQYF TGTGCCAGCAGCGTAGGTCCGGCGGTGGGCGGGGAGCAGTACTTC
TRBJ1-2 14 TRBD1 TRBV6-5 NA CASSYDRGLGGYTF TGTGCCAGCAGTTACGACAGGGGGTTGGGTGGCTACACCTTC
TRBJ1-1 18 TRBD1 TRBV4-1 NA CASSQEAQGAGVNTEAFF TGCGCCAGCAGCCAGGAGGCCCAGGGGGCGGGGGTGAACACTGAAGCTTTCTTT
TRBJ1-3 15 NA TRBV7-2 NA CASSLGGSAGNTIYF TGTGCCAGCAGCTTAGGCGGCAGCGCTGGAAACACCATATATTTT
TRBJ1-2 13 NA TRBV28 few CASSFPGSYGYTF TGTGCCAGCAGTTTCCCAGGGTCCTATGGCTACACCTTC
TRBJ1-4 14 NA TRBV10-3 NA CAISQGNSNEKLFF TGTGCCATCAGCCAGGGGAATTCTAATGAAAAACTGTTTTTT
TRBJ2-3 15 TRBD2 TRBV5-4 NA CASRVERGTTDTQYF TGTGCCAGCAGGGTCGAGCGGGGAACCACAGATACGCAGTATTTT
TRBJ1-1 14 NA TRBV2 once CASSGGGLNTEAFF TGTGCCAGCAGTGGGGGGGGGCTCAACACTGAAGCTTTCTTT
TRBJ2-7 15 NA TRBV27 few CASSFSRDSLGEQYF TGTGCCAGCAGTTTCTCTCGGGACTCATTAGGCGAGCAGTACTTC
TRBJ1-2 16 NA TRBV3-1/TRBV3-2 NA CASSSSTRFPLGGYTF TGTGCCAGCAGCTCATCGACTAGATTTCCCCTGGGAGGCTACACCTTC
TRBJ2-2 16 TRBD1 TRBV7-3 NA CASSPGQGSGTGELFF TGTGCCAGCAGCCCGGGACAGGGATCAGGCACCGGGGAGCTGTTTTTT
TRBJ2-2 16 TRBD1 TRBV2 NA CASSEEGARGTGELFF TGTGCCAGCAGTGAAGAGGGGGCCCGGGGCACCGGGGAGCTGTTTTTT
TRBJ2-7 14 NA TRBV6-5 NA CASTEGPGFYEQYF TGTGCCAGCACGGAGGGGCCAGGGTTCTACGAGCAGTACTTC
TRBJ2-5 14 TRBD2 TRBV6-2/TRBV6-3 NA CASSYERGQETQYF TGTGCCAGCAGTTACGAGCGGGGGCAAGAGACCCAGTACTTC
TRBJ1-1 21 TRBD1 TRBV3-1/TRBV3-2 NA CASSQDQRWDTGGLWNTEAFF TGTGCCAGCAGCCAAGATCAGAGGTGGGATACAGGGGGCCTATGGAACACTGAAGCTTTCTTT
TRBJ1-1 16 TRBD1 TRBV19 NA CASRLQGGVMNTEAFF TGTGCCAGTAGGCTCCAGGGGGGTGTGATGAACACTGAAGCTTTCTTT
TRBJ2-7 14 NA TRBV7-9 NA CASSLVAGGYEQYF TGTGCCAGCAGCTTAGTCGCAGGAGGCTACGAGCAGTACTTC
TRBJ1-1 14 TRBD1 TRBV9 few CASSATGVNTEAFF TGTGCCAGCAGTGCCACAGGGGTGAACACTGAAGCTTTCTTT
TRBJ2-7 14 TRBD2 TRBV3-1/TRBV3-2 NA CASSQDVASGGQYF TGTGCCAGCAGCCAAGATGTCGCTAGCGGGGGGCAGTACTTC
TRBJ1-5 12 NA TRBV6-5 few CASLQIYQPQHF TGTGCCAGCCTACAGATTTATCAGCCCCAGCATTTT